Sequencing of this T cell receptor beta chain was carried out in a study of regulatory T cells in long-lasting Graves disease. Study-wide results and limits: Preferential use of TRBV28, TRBJ1-2 and TRBJ2-5 was seen in persistent disease.

Through Arm-PCR of CDR3 regions and iRepertoire HTBI primers, TCR beta libraries were built. In TCRdb, the multiplex PCR reads were re-called with MiXCR into one record per CDR3 protein. The table includes approximately 440,000 distinct CDR3 sequences, about a sixth detected once. Only a few counts were recorded for this clonotype. Its antigen is currently unknown. The time point was: newly diagnosed GD, antithyroid drugs for less than 3 months. RNA from PBMCs was the source of the TCR library. The CDR3 loop spans 15 amino acids. Germline-derived CDR1 and CDR2 are SEHNR and FQNEAQ (reference sequence). These records were also assigned to another study, of T cells in Graves' hyperthyroidism and ophthalmopathy. This second report adds: Model output signaled ophthalmopathy a median 6.5 months ahead of onset.

The material was peripheral blood mononuclear cells (PBMCs), obtained at new diagnosis, from a patient treated with antithyroid drugs. The rearrangement links TRBV7-9 to TRBJ2-1; D is uncertain. With the DNA end fitting TRBJ2-5 better, the J assignment may be wrong. This TCR was sampled from a man aged 35 to 55 with Graves disease. Written as DNA, the CDR3 is TGTGCCAGCAGCTTAGATGACCATACTCAAGAGACCCAGTACTTC. Its translation is CASSLDDHTQETQYF.